This T cell receptor beta chain was identified during a study of neurological immune-mediated disorders. Input was around 950,000 sorted T cells, either CD4+ or CD8+. General study results and limits: Multiple sclerosis patients had less TCR clonal expansion than even healthy controls, unlike HTLV-1-associated myelopathy.

The cDNA came from 5'RACE with 10-nucleotide random UMIs. The output of every sequencing run, over 180 million TCR-beta sequences, came from 15-18 subjects. MiXCR was run by TCRdb on the 5' RACE reads, yielding one entry per CDR3 protein. The sample holds under 40,000 distinct CDR3 sequences, approximately 7% seen once. This clonotype was detected ten times or more. Its target is not known. This CDR3 spans 13 amino acids. V dropped 4 bases and J dropped 9 bases, with 14 bases sitting between them. Per the germline V gene, CDR1 is SGHDT and CDR2 is YYEEEE. The sequence came from a man in his forties or fifties in good health. This rearrangement joins TRBV5-6 to TRBJ1-5; D not resolved. Sequenced sample: CD4+ T cells from blood. CDR3 in DNA: TGTGCCAGCAGCCCCGGACGCCGGGGGCCCCAGCATTTT. It encodes CASSPGRRGPQHF.